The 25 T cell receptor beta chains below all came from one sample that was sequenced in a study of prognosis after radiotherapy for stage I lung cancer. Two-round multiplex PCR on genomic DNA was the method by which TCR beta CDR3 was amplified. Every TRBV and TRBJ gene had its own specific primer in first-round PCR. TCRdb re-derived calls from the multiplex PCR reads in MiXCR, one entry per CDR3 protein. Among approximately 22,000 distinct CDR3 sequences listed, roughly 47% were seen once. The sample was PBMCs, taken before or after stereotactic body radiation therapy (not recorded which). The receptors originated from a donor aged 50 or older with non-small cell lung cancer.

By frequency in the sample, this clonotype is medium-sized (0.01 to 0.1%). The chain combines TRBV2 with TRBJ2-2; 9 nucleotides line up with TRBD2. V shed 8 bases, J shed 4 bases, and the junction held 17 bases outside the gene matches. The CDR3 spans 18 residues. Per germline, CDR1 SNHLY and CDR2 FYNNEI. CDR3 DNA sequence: TGTGCCAGCGCTGAGAGTGGTGTGCGGGAGGGCCGCACCGGGGAGCTGTTTTTT. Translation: CASAESGVREGRTGELFF. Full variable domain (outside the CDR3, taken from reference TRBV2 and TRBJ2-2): EPEVTQTPSHQVTQMGQEVILRCVPISNHLYFYWYRQILGQKVEFLVSFYNNEISEKSEIFDDQFSVERPDGSNFTLKIRSTKLEDSAMYFCASAESGVREGRTGELFFGEGSRLTVL.

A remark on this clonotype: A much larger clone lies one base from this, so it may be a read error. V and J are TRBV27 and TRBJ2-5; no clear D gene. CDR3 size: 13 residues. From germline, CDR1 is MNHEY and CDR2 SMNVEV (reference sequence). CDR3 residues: CASSYAGQETKYF. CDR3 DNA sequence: TGTGCCAGCAGTTACGCAGGTCAAGAGACCAAGTACTTC.

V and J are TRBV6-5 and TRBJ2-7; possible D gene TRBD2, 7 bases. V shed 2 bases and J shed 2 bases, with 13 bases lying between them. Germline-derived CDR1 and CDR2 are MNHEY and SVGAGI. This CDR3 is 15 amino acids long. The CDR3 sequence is CASSYSGTPTYEQYF. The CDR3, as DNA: TGTGCCAGCAGTTACAGCGGGACACCCACCTACGAGCAGTACTTC.

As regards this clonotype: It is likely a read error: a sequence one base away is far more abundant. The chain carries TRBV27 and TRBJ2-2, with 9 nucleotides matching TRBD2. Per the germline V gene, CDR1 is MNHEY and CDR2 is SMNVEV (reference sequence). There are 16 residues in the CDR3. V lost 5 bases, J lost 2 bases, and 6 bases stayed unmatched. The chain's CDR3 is CASSKRLAENTGELFF. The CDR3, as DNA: TGTGCCAGCAGTAAAAGACTAGCGGAAAACACCGGGGAGCTGTTTTTT.

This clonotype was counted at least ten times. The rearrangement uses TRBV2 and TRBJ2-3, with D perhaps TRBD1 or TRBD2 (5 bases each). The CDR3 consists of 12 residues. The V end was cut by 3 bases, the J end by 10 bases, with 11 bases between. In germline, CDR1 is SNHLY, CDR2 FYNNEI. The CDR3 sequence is CASSEGDLAQYF. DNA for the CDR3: TGTGCCAGCAGTGAGGGGGATCTAGCGCAGTATTTT.

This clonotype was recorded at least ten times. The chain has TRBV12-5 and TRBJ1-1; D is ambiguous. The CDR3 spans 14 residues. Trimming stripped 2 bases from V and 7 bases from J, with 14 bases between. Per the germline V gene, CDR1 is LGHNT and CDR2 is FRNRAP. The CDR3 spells CASGLLSKVREAFF. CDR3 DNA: TGTGCTAGTGGTTTGCTTTCCAAGGTCCGTGAAGCTTTCTTT.

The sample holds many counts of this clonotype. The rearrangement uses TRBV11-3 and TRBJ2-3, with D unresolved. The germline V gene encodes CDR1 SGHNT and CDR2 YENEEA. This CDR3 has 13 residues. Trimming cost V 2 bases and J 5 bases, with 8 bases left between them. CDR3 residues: CASSLPGQDTQYF. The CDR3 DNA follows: TGTGCCAGCAGCTTACCAGGTCAAGATACGCAGTATTTT.

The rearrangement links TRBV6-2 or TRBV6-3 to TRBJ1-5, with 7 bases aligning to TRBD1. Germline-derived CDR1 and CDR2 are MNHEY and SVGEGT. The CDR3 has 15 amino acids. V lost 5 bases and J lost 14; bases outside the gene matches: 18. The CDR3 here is CASSPHRQGVQHKHF. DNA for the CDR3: TGTGCCAGCAGTCCCCACCGACAGGGCGTACAGCACAAGCATTTT.

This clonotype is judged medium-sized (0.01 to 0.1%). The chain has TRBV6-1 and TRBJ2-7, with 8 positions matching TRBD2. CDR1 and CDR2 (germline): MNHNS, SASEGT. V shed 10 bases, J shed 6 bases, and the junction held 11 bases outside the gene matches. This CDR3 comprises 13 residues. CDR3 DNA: TGTGCCATCCAAGCGGGAGAAATTGGCGAGCAGTACTTC. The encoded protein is CAIQAGEIGEQYF.

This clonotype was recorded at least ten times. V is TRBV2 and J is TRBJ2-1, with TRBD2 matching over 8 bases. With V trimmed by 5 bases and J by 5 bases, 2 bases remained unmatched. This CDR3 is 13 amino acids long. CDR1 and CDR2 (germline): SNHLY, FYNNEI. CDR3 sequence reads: CASSSTSDNEQFF. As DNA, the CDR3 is TGTGCCAGCAGTTCGACTAGCGACAATGAGCAGTTCTTC.

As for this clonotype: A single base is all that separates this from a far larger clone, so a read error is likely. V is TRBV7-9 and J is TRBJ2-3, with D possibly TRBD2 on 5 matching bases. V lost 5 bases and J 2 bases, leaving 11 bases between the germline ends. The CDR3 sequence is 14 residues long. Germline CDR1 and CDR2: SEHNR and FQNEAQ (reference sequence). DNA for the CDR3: TGTGCCAGCAGCCTCTGGAGGCCCACAGATACGCAGTATTTT. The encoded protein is CASSLWRPTDTQYF.

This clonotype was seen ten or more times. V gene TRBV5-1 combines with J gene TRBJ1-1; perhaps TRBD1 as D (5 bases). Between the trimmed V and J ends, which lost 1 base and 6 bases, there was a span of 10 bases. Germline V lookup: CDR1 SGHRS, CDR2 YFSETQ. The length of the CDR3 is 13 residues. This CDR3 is CASSLSGLAEAFF. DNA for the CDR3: TGCGCCAGCAGCTTGTCAGGGTTAGCTGAAGCTTTCTTT.

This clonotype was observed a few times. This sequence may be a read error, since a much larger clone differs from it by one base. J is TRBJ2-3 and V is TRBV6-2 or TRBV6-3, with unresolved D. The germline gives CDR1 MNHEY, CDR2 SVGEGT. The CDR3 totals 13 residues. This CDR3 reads CVSSLGVTDTQYF. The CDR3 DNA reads TGTGTCAGCAGCCTCGGAGTCACAGATACGCAGTATTTT.

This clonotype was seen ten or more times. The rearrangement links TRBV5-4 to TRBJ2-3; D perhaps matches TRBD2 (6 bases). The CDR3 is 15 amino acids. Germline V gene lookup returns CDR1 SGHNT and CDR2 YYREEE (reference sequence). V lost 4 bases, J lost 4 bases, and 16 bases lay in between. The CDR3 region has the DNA TGTGCCAGCAGCCCAGAGGAGGGGAGTGCAGATACGCAGTATTTT. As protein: CASSPEEGSADTQYF. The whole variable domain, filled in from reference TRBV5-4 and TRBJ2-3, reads ETGVTQSPTHLIKTRGQQVTLRCSSQSGHNTVSWYQQALGQGPQFIFQYYREEENGRGNFPPRFSGLQFPNYSSELNVNALELDDSALYLCASSPEEGSADTQYFGPGTRLTVL.

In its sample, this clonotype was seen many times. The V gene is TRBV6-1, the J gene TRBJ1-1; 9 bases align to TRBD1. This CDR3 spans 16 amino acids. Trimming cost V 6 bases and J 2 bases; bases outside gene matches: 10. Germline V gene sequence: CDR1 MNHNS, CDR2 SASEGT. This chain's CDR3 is CASRRTGVRRNTEAFF. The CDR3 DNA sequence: TGTGCCAGCAGACGGACAGGGGTCAGACGAAACACTGAAGCTTTCTTT.

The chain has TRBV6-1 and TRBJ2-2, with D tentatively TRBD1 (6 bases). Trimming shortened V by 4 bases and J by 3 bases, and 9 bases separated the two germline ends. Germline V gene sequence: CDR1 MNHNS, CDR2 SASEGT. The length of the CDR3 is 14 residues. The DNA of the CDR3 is TGTGCCAGCAGTGCAGGGGACGACACCGGGGAGCTGTTTTTT. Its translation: CASSAGDDTGELFF.

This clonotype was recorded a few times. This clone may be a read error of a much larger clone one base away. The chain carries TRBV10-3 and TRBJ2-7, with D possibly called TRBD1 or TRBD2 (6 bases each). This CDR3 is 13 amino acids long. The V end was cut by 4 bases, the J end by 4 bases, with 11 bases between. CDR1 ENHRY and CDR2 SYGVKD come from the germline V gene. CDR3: CAISVTGTYEQYF. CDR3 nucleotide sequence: TGTGCCATCAGTGTTACAGGGACTTACGAGCAGTACTTC.

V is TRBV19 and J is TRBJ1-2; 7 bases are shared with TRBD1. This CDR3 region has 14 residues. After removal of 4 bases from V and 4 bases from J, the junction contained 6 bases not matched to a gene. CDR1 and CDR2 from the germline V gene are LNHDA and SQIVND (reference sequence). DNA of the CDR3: TGTGCCAGTAGTACTCGGACAGGACCCTATGGCTACACCTTC. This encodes CASSTRTGPYGYTF.

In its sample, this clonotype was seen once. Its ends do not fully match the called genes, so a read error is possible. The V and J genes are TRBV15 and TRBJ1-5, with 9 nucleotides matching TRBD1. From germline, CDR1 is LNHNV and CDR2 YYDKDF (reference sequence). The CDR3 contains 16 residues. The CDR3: CATIRGVVTGGQPQHF. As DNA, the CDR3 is TGTGCCACCATCAGAGGAGTTGTGACAGGGGGTCAGCCCCAGCATTTT.

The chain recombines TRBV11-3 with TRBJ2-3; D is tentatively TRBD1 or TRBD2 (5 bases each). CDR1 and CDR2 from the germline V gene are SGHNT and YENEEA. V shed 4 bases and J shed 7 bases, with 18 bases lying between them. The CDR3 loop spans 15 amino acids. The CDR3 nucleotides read TGTGCCAGCAGCTCCCGGGGCCACCAAGGTAATACGCAGTATTTT. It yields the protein CASSSRGHQGNTQYF.

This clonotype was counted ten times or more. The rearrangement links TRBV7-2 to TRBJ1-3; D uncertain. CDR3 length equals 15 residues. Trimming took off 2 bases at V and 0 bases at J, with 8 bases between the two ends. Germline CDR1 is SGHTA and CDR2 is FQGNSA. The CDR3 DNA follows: TGTGCCAGCAGCTTACGTGCGGCCTCTGGAAACACCATATATTTT. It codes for CASSLRAASGNTIYF. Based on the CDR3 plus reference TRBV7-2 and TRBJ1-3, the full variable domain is GAGVSQSPSNKVTEKGKDVELRCDPISGHTALYWYRQSLGQGLEFLIYFQGNSAPDKSGLPSDRFSAERTGGSVSTLTIQRTQQEDSAVYLCASSLRAASGNTIYFGEGSWLTVV.

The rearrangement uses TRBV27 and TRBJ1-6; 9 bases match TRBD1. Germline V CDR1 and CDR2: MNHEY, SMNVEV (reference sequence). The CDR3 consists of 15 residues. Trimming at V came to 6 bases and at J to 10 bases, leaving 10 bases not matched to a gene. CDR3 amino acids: CASRRQGGMESPLHF. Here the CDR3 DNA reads TGTGCCAGCAGAAGACAGGGGGGAATGGAATCACCCCTCCACTTT.

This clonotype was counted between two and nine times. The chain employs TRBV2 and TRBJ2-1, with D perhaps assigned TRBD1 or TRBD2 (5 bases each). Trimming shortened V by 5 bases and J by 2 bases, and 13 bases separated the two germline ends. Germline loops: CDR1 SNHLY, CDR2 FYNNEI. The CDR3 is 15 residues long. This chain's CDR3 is CASSSDRGTYNEQFF. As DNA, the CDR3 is TGTGCCAGCAGTTCCGACCGGGGCACCTACAATGAGCAGTTCTTC. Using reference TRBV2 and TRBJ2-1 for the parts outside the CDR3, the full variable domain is EPEVTQTPSHQVTQMGQEVILRCVPISNHLYFYWYRQILGQKVEFLVSFYNNEISEKSEIFDDQFSVERPDGSNFTLKIRSTKLEDSAMYFCASSSDRGTYNEQFFGPGTRLTVL.

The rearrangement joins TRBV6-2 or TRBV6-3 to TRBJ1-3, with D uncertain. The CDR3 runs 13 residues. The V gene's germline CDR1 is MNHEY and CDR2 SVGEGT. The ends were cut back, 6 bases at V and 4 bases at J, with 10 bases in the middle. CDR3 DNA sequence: TGTGCCAGCAGAACCCCGAGGGGAAACACCATATATTTT. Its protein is CASRTPRGNTIYF.

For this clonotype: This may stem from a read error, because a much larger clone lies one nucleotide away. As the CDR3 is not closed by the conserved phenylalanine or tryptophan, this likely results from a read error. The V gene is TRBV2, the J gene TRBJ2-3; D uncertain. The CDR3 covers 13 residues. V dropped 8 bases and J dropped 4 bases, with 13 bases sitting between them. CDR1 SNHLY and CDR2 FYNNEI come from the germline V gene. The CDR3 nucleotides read TGTGCCAGCCTACTTACCGTCGCAGATACGCAGTATCTT. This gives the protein CASLLTVADTQYL.